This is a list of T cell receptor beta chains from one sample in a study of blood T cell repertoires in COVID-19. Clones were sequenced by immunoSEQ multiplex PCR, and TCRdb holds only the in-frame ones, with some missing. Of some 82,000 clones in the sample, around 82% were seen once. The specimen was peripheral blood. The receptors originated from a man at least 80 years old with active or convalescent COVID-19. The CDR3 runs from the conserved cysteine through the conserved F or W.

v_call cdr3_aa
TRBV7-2 CASSHPYLETQYF
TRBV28 CASSFTRAGNTIYF
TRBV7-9 CASSLTSGGPETQYF
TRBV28 CASQSSNQPQHF
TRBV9 CASSDQGVYGYTF
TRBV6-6 CASSYSGLEGGYTF
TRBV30 CAWSLGQNTGELFF
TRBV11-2 CASSLDLEASFNEQFF
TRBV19 CASSSLDAGELFF
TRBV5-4 CASRPTSAGVDEQFF
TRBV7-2 CASSPSGATDTQYF
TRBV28 CASSRGDYGNEQFF
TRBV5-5 CASSSRGLLEKLFF
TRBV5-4 CASSLTGQEAYEQYF
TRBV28 CASRGQGFESGNTIYF
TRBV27 CASRGTGATEAFF
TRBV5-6 CASSSWIVTNSNQPQHF
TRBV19 CASRISGANYGYTF
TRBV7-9 CASSLSPEQFF
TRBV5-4 CASSPGQGNEQFF
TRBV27 CASSLSAVGGSGYGYTF
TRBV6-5 CASSYPTSTDNEQFF
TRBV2 CASSEMGGGTEAFF
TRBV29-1 CSVDRDGANVLTF
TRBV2 CASSPRTSGRVNEQFF
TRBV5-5 CASSLVNRGWETQYF
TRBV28 CASSSPGQFASYEQYF
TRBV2 CASKTGISAEAFF
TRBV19 CASSMDTEPEAFF
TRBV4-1 CASSQVDSGGAVGFWNEQFF
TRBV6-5 CASSRTDNSPLHF
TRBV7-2 CASSLEGLASSYEQYF
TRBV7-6 CASSLAGGSNQPQHF
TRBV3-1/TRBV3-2 CASSQGGRTGYEQYF
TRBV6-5 CASSPGRAGTEAFF
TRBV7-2 CASSLKPGGPNIQYF
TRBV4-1 CASSHRGRQPLVNEQFF
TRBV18 CASSPQVGQMNTEAFF
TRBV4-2 CASSHPSGDEQYF
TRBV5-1 CASSLNLLAGVRNEQFF
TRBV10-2 CASSVPQGSGGEQFF
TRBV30 CAWIPPEAGWDTQYF
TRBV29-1 CSVSGQDNQPQHF
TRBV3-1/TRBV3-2 CASSQRLAGAMEQYF
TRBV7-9 CASSLERGNSYEQYF
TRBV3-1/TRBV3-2 CASSQVPVLLLSEQFF
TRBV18 CASSPPGSRSGNTIYF
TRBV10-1 CASSGSPILNTEAFF
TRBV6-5 CASSYPIGQGNEKLFF
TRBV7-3 CASSLAQGGEAFF
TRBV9 CASSETGSSTDTQYF
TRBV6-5 CASSYSGLAGSYEQYF
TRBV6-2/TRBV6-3 CASSPRLAGQRDTQYF
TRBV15 CATSRSRQSDRMFF
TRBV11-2 CASSFRTSGNNEQFF